The entry below gives a single T cell receptor (beta chain) sequence along with its context. The sample belongs to a study of blood T cell repertoires in COVID-19. The wider study: The United States, Italy and Spain supplied acute and convalescent COVID-19 samples. Nucleic acid was either cDNA or gDNA, and it came from T cells, B-cell-depleted T cells, or PBMCs.

V was pared by 3 bases and J by 8 bases, with 10 bases between. From germline, CDR1 is SGHDN and CDR2 FVKESK. This CDR3 is 13 amino acids long. Per the study methods: Counts of nucleated cells, estimated from reference gene primer amplification, were obtained. Produced via immunoSEQ multiplex PCR; TCRdb's table is partial and in-frame only. V, J and clone size reflect that table, while D and trimming were determined from the DNA. The sample gives about 140,000 clones, roughly 84% of which show up once; about 8.1% is in the top ten. V and J are TRBV14 and TRBJ1-4; no definite D call. This TCR derives from a man younger than 45 with COVID-19, enrolled during active disease. Material: peripheral blood. The CDR3 region has the DNA TGTGCCAGCAGCCAGCGTCTCGGGGAAAAACTGTTTTTT. This sequence encodes CASSQRLGEKLFF.